This T cell receptor (beta chain) was profiled in a study of blood T cells in healthy people across ages. Study observations and caveats: Estimates of total diversity, which came from one million sequenced T cells, were considered to be underestimates.

Comments on this clonotype: Its antigen is as yet unknown.

The length of the CDR3 is 13 residues. The germline V and J ends were trimmed by 4 bases and 7 bases, with 10 bases remaining between them. A J-beta primer mix and a sample-barcoded 5' primer were used in a second PCR of about 7 to 12 cycles. Each CDR3 protein gets one entry after TCRdb re-called the 5' RACE reads with MiXCR. Among around 750,000 distinct CDR3 sequences listed, 50% to 65% were seen once. Total RNA was isolated from each sample in quantities of at least 5.5 micrograms. The sequenced sample consisted of blood. The gene calls are TRBV12-3 or TRBV12-4 and TRBJ2-2; no firm D call. The clonotype comes from a man at least 80 years old in good health. The CDR3 loop reads CASSSLVDGELFF. For the CDR3, the DNA is TGTGCCAGCAGTTCCCTTGTGGACGGGGAGCTGTTTTTT.